This T cell receptor beta chain was sequenced during a study of cytomegalovirus exposure and HLA in healthy donors. J was trimmed by 5 bases and V by 8 bases; bases with no gene match: 8. The CDR3 has 13 amino acids. Germline values: CDR1 MDHEN, CDR2 SYDVKM. The data were produced by immunoSEQ multiplex PCR, yet TCRdb's version contains in-frame clones alone and is incomplete. This sample has 200,000 to 300,000 clones, with about 92% found just once. Notes on this clone: Its antigen is undetermined.

Study-level points and caveats: Rare TCR sequences predominated, though certain public TCRs were found in many donors. Within the 100 to 150 validation repertoires, first-cohort TCR clusters tended to co-occur, according to a later analysis.

Donors were drawn from the approximately 120-subject validation cohort, separate from the roughly 700-subject first cohort. The chain has TRBV28 and TRBJ2-5; the match to TRBD2 covers 7 bases. Sequenced material: PBMCs. The TCR was taken from a young woman in good health and CMV-seronegative. The DNA of the CDR3 is TGTGCCAGCGGTCGCCGGGGGGATGAGACCCAGTACTTC. It encodes CASGRRGDETQYF.